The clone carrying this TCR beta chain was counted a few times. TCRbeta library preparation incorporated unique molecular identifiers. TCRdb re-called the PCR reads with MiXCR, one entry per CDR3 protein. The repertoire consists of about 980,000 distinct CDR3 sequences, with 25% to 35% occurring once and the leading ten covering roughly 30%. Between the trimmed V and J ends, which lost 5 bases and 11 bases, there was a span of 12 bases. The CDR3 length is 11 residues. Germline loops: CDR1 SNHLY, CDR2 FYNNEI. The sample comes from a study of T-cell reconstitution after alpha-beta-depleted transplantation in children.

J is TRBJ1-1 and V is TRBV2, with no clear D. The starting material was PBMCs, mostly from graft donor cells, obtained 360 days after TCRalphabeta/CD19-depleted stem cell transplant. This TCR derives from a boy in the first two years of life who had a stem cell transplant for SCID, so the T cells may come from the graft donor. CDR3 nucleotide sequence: TGTGCCAGCAGTCAAGAGTTGTGGGCTTTCTTT. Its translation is CASSQELWAFF.